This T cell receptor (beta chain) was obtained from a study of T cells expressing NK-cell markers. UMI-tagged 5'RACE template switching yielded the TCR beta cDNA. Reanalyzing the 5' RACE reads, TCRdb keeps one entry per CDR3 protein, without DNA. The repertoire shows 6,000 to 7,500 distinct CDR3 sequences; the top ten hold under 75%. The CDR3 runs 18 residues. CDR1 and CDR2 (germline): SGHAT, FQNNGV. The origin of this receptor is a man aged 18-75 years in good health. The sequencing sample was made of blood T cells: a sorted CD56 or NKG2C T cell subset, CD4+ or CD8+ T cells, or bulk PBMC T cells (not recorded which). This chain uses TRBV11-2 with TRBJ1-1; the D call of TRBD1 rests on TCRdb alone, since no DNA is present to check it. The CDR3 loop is CASSLEGHLAFGATEAFF.